This TCR beta chain derives from a study of T cell repertoires and HLA-DP antigens (dated by TCRdb to 2016 to 2018). Looking at the study overall: The study used an in vitro model of CD4+ T cell alloreactivity in which transduced HeLa cells presented allogeneic HLA-DP. The two alloantigens modelled structurally similar versus dissimilar alloantigens, differing from self at one and over nine peptide-binding groove amino acids, respectively. Of the three donors, two were male and one was female, and their ages ranged from the 18-to-29 age band up to the 60-to-69 age band. An average DNA input of approximately 220 ng was used for sorted CD137+CD4+ samples, compared with 1,200 ng for pre-culture CD4+ samples. On the study overall, not on this receptor specifically: Separate analysis of naive and memory CD4+ repertoires was not performed. The study was limited by having just a few donors, by relying on a non-physiological HeLa antigen-presenting system, and by using total CD4+ cells as responders. An average cumulative frequency of around 35% against one allele and roughly 49% against the other was found for clones undetected before culture. Similar clonality (about 0.39) was observed for sorted CD137+ cells against both alloantigens, and this clonality was much higher than that observed in pre-culture samples (around 0.04).

TCRB CDR3 regions were amplified with the immunoSEQ multiplex PCR using forward primers for 54 TRBV segments and reverse primers for 13 TRBJ segments. For pre-culture CD4+ samples, sequencing was done at deep resolution with a target of approximately 200,000 T cell genomes. Sequencing of amplicons was performed on an Illumina HiSeq System, and 87 bp reads covering the CDR3 were generated. Concerning the study's data processing: Reads were corrected for PCR and sequencing errors, and CDR3 regions were defined by alignment to IMGT reference sequences. Synthetic template pools were used to estimate counts of templates and unique rearrangements. Clonality was computed by subtracting Pielou's evenness from 1. The Daley-Smith estimator was used to estimate richness. Morisita's index was used to measure repertoire overlap. Clones found in cultured samples but undetected in the pre-culture repertoire of the corresponding donor were defined as low-abundance clones. TCRdb took this table from immuneACCESS and kept in-frame rearrangements with V and J called. Such tables lack part of the clones; where checked against another copy, unresolved V genes explain under half of the gap, and the rest is unexplained. V, J and clone size are taken as reported in that table, and D and trimming were inferred from the DNA itself. The sample table lists about 73,000 clones, roughly 77% of them with a count of one. The ten largest clones take up more than 1.5% of the sample.

CDR1 SGHTA and CDR2 FQGNSA were looked up in the germline V gene. The germline V end is reduced by 1 base and the J end by 1 base; junction bases left unmatched: 3. Including cysteine and phenylalanine, the CDR3 has 15 amino acids. Of all the DNA, just the CDR3 is kept, 45 bases in frame from base 1. Magnetic bead negative selection was used to isolate untouched CD4+ T cells from Ficoll-separated PBMC, with purity averaging 97.7%. Magnetic beads were used to isolate untouched CD4+ T cells from Ficoll-separated PBMC, giving approximately 98% purity with negligible CD8+ contamination. Donors were a few healthy blood donors whose buffy coats supplied peripheral blood mononuclear cells. Each of the three donors was CMV seronegative. The DNeasy Blood & Tissue Kit was used to extract genomic DNA. Genomic DNA from sorted CD137+CD4+ cells and from pre-culture CD4+ baseline samples of each subject was subjected to TCRB sequencing.

As concerns this clone: Its target antigen remains unknown. Qualities for individual bases were not recorded, and no much larger clone is one base off.

The sequence was collected from a man between 60 and 75 years old in good health and CMV-seronegative. The sample consisted of CD4+ T cells from PBMCs. In this chain, TRBV7-2 is recombined with TRBJ1-1; 7 central bases correspond to TRBD1. The DNA sequence is given as TGTGCCAGCAGCTTAGGGGACAGACGGAACACTGAAGCTTTCTTT. Its amino acids are CASSLGDRRNTEAFF.